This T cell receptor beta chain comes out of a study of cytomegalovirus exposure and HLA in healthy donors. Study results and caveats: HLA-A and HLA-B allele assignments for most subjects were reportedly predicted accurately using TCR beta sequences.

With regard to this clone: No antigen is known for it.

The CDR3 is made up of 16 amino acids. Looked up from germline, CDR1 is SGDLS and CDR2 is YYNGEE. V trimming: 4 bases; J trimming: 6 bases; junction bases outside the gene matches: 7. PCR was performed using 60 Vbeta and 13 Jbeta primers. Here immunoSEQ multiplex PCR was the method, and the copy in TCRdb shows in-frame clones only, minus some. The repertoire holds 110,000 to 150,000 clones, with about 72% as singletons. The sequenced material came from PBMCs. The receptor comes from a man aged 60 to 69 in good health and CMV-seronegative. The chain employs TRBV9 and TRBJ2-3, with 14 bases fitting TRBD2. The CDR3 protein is CASSFSGLAGGDTQYF. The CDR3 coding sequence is TGTGCCAGCAGCTTTTCCGGACTAGCGGGGGGTGATACGCAGTATTTT.